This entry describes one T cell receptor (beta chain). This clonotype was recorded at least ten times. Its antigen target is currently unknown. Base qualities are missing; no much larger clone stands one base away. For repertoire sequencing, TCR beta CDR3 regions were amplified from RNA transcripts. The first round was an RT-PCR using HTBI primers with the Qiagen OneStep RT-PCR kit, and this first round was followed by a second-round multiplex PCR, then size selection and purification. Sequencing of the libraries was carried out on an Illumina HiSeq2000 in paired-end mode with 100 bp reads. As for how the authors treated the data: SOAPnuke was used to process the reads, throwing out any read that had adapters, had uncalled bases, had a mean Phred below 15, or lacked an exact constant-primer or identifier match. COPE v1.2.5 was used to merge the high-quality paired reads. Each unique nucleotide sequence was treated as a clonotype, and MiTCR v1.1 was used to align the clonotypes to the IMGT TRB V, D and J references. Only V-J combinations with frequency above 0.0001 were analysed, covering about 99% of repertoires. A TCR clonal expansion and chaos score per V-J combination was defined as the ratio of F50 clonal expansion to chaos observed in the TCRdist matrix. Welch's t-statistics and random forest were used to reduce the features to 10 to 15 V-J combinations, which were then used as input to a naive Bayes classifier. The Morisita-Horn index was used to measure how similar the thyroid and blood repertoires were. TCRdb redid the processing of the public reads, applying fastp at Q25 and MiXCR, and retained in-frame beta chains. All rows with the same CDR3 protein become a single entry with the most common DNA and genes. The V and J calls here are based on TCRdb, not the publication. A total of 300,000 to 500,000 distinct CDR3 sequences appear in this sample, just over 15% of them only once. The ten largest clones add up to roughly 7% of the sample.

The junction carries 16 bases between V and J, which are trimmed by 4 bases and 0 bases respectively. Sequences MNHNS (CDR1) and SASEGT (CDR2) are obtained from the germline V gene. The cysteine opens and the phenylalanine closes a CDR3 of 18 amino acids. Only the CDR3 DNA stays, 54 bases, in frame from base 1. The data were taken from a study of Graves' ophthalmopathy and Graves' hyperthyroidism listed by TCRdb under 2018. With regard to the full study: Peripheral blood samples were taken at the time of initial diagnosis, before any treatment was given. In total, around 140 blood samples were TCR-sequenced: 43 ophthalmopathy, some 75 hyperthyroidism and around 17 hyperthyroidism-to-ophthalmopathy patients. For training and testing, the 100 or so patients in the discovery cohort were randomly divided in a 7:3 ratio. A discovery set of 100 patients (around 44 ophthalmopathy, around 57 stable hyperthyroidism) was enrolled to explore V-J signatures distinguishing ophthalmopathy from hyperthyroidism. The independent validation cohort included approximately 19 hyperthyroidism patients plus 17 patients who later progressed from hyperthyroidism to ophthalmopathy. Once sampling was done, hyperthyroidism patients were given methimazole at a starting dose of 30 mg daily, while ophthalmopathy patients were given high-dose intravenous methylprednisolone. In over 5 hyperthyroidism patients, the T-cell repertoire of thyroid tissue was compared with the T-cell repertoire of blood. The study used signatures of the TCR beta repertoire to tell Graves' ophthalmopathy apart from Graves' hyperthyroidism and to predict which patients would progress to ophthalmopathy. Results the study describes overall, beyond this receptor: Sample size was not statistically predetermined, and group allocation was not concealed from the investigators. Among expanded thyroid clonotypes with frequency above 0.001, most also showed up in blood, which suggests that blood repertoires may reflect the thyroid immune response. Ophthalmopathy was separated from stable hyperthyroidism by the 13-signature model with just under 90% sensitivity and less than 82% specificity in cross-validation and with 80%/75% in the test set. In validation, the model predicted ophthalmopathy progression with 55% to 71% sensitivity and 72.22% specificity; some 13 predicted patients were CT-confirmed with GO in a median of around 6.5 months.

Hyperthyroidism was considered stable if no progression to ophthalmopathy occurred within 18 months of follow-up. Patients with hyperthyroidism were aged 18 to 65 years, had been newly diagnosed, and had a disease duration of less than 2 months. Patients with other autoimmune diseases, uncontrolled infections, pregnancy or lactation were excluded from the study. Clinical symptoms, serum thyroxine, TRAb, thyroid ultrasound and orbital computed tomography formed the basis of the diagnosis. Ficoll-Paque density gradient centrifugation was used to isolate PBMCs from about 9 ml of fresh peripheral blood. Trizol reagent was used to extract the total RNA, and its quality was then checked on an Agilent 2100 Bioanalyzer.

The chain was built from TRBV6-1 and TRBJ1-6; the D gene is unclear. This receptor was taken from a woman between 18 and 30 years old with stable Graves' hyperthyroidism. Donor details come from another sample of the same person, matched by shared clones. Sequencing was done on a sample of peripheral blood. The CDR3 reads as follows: CASSAGYRESSYNSPLHF. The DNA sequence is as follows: TGTGCCAGCAGTGCGGGGTACAGAGAAAGCTCCTATAATTCACCCCTCCACTTT.